The present TCR beta chain was sequenced within a study of blood T cell repertoires in COVID-19. Sequenced by immunoSEQ multiplex PCR; TCRdb stores in-frame clones only, minus some. The table records fewer than 400,000 clones, roughly 90% of them present only once. This CDR3 comprises 14 residues. Trimming cost V 5 bases and J 4 bases, with 11 bases left between them. Germline V lookup: CDR1 SGHAT, CDR2 FQNNGV. Sample: PBMCs or T cells enriched from blood (not recorded which). The chain couples TRBV11-2 to TRBJ1-4, with no clear D. This receptor was taken from a woman aged 30 to 39 who had recovered from COVID-19. CDR3 nucleotides: TGTGCCAGCAGCCTCAACAAGTATAATGAAAAACTGTTTTTT. This translates into CASSLNKYNEKLFF.